Following are 18 T cell receptor beta chains from one sample sequenced in a study of blood T cell repertoires in COVID-19. The method was immunoSEQ multiplex PCR; TCRdb's version includes in-frame clones alone and lacks a portion of them. The repertoire consists of roughly 92,000 clones, with around nine tenths occurring once and the leading ten covering just over 5%. The material sequenced was peripheral blood. All receptors come from a man aged 45-65 years with acute or convalescent COVID-19.

This sequence joins TRBV14 and TRBJ2-5; a weak D match, TRBD2 (5 bases). V lost 4 bases to trimming and J lost 5 bases, with 8 bases between them. Germline values: CDR1 SGHDN, CDR2 FVKESK. This CDR3 spans 12 amino acids. In DNA, the CDR3 is TGTGCCAGCAGCCTAGCGCGGGAGACCCAGTACTTC. As protein: CASSLARETQYF.

The rearrangement joins TRBV11-2 to TRBJ1-6; no definite D call. V lost 1 base to trimming and J lost 9 bases, with 13 bases between them. The CDR3 loop spans 15 amino acids. The V gene's germline CDR1 is SGHAT and CDR2 FQNNGV. As DNA, the CDR3 is TGTGCCAGCAGCTTAGCCGACCGACTTTCTTCACCCCTCCACTTT. The encoded protein is CASSLADRLSSPLHF.

The chain carries TRBV30 and TRBJ2-4, with TRBD1 as a possible D gene (6 bases). There are 15 residues in the CDR3. Germline CDR1 GTSNPN, CDR2 SVGIG (reference sequence). The V end lost 0 bases, the J end lost 0 bases, and 9 bases lay between the germline ends. The CDR3 DNA is TGTGCCTGGAGTGTAGGGACAATAGCCAAAAACATTCAGTACTTC. It codes for CAWSVGTIAKNIQYF.

The chain carries TRBV5-1 and TRBJ2-5, with D hard to call. This CDR3 contains 13 residues. Germline V lookup: CDR1 SGHRS, CDR2 YFSETQ. Trimming removed 0 bases at V and 4 bases at J, with 7 bases between. The CDR3 nucleotides read TGCGCCAGCAGCTTGGCACCCGGAGAGACCCAGTACTTC. Translated: CASSLAPGETQYF.

The chain combines TRBV6-1 with TRBJ1-5, with D possibly being TRBD1 (6 bases). V lost 2 bases, J lost 0 bases, and 17 bases lay in between. This CDR3 comprises 18 residues. Germline V gives CDR1 MNHNS, CDR2 SASEGT. CDR3 protein: CASSEILGTKDSNQPQHF. The CDR3, as DNA: TGTGCCAGCAGTGAAATTCTAGGGACAAAGGATAGCAATCAGCCCCAGCATTTT.

The chain employs TRBV7-8 and TRBJ2-7; TRBD1 might be the D (5 bases). Trimming pared 5 bases from V and 1 base from J, leaving 9 bases between. The CDR3 contains 13 residues. The germline V gene encodes CDR1 SGHVS and CDR2 FQNEAQ. The CDR3 spells CASSHDRSYEQYF. The CDR3, as DNA: TGTGCCAGCAGCCATGACAGATCCTACGAGCAGTACTTC.

CDR3 DNA sequence: TGTGCCAGCAGTTTATTGGGCAACTCAGTGGGTACGGACTATGGCTACACCTTC. Amino acid sequence: CASSLLGNSVGTDYGYTF. This chain joins TRBV27 and TRBJ1-2; no clear D. This CDR3 is 18 amino acids long. Trimming left V 1 base short and J 3 bases short, with 21 bases between. Germline V gene data show CDR1 as MNHEY and CDR2 as SMNVEV (reference sequence).

This sequence joins TRBV7-8 and TRBJ2-3; 11 bases align to TRBD1. Germline assignment: CDR1 SGHVS and CDR2 FQNEAQ. V lost 1 base, J lost 5 bases, and 5 bases stayed unmatched. The CDR3 totals 16 residues. The CDR3 DNA sequence: TGTGCCAGCAGCTTAGTAACGGGACAGGGGGTAGATACGCAGTATTTT. It translates to CASSLVTGQGVDTQYF. Complete variable domain (other parts from reference TRBV7-8 and TRBJ2-3): GAGVSQSPRYKVAKRGQDVALRCDPISGHVSLFWYQQALGQGPEFLTYFQNEAQLDKSGLPSDRFFAERPEGSVSTLKIQRTQQEDSAVYLCASSLVTGQGVDTQYFGPGTRLTVL.

V is TRBV12-3 or TRBV12-4 and J is TRBJ2-5, with D unresolved. V lost 2 bases and J 5 bases, leaving 9 bases between the germline ends. The CDR3 spans 13 residues. The CDR3 DNA sequence: TGTGCCAGCAGTTTAAGCAACCCCGAGACCCAGTACTTC. Translating it yields CASSLSNPETQYF.

The genes are TRBV2 and TRBJ2-7, with 14 nucleotides matching TRBD2. The V gene end was trimmed by 5 bases and the J gene end by 3 bases; junction bases not matched to a gene: 15. Germline V gene data show CDR1 as SNHLY and CDR2 as FYNNEI. The CDR3 totals 19 residues. The chain's CDR3 is CASSWERGLAGESLYEQYF. DNA for the CDR3: TGTGCCAGCAGTTGGGAGAGGGGACTAGCGGGAGAAAGCCTCTACGAGCAGTACTTC.

V gene TRBV5-1 combines with J gene TRBJ1-2; the match to TRBD1 covers 8 bases. This CDR3 comprises 14 residues. Germline loops: CDR1 SGHRS, CDR2 YFSETQ. V lost 3 bases to trimming and J lost 8 bases; unmatched junction nucleotides: 9. This CDR3 reads CASSWGQVADGYTF. The CDR3 region has the DNA TGCGCCAGCAGCTGGGGACAGGTTGCTGACGGCTACACCTTC.

This chain links TRBV19 with TRBJ2-1; D is perhaps TRBD2 (5 bases). V shed 0 bases and J shed 0 bases, with 9 bases lying between them. Germline V gives CDR1 LNHDA, CDR2 SQIVND (reference sequence). The CDR3 runs to 16 residues. Written as DNA, the CDR3 is TGTGCCAGTAGTATAGAAACGGGAAGCTCCTACAATGAGCAGTTCTTC. Protein product: CASSIETGSSYNEQFF.

This CDR3 reads CASSQTNNNEQFF. The CDR3 DNA reads TGTGCCAGCAGTCAGACTAATAACAATGAGCAGTTCTTC. V and J are TRBV6-5 and TRBJ2-1; D is perhaps TRBD2 (5 bases). The ends were cut back, 5 bases at V and 5 bases at J, with 10 bases in the middle. This CDR3 has 13 amino acids. Germline V gene lookup returns CDR1 MNHEY and CDR2 SVGAGI.

CDR3 protein: CATSRGGGEYTGELFF. In DNA form, the CDR3 reads TGTGCCACCAGCAGAGGAGGGGGCGAGTACACCGGGGAGCTGTTTTTT. The V call is TRBV15, the J call TRBJ2-2; 7 bases align to TRBD1. The length of the CDR3 is 16 residues. Germline V gene sequence: CDR1 LNHNV, CDR2 YYDKDF (reference sequence). The V gene end was trimmed by 1 base and the J gene end by 3 bases; junction bases not matched to a gene: 5.

V is TRBV10-3 and J is TRBJ2-5, with 12 bases identical to TRBD1. Germline V gene sequence: CDR1 ENHRY, CDR2 SYGVKD. V shed 5 bases and J 5 bases; nucleotides not matched to a gene: 9. CDR3 length equals 16 residues. The CDR3: CAISPAGTGGVETQYF. Written as DNA, the CDR3 is TGTGCCATCAGTCCCGCGGGGACAGGGGGCGTGGAGACCCAGTACTTC.

This chain uses TRBV5-4 with TRBJ2-4; TRBD1 might be the D (6 bases). CDR1 and CDR2 (germline): SGHNT, YYREEE (reference sequence). This CDR3 comprises 14 residues. Trimming stripped 5 bases from V and 2 bases from J, with 11 bases between. The CDR3 DNA reads as TGTGCCAGCAGTCTAGGACAGACCAAAAACATTCAGTACTTC. Its protein product is CASSLGQTKNIQYF.

Only one count was recorded for this clone. The chain uses TRBV30 and TRBJ1-5, with D possibly matching TRBD1 (5 bases). Germline V gene lookup returns CDR1 GTSNPN and CDR2 SVGIG (reference sequence). Trimming pared 2 bases from V and 7 bases from J, leaving 12 bases between. The CDR3 covers 13 residues. DNA of the CDR3: TGTGCCTGGAGTATCAGGGATCGACAGCCCCAGCATTTT. Protein sequence: CAWSIRDRQPQHF.

The chain links TRBV7-2 to TRBJ2-1, with 8 bases fitting TRBD1. The junction had 7 bases not matched to a gene; V was cut back by 5 bases and J by 4 bases. Per germline, CDR1 SGHTA and CDR2 FQGNSA. There are 15 residues in the CDR3. CDR3: CASSVSGTGYNEQFF. The DNA for the CDR3 is TGTGCCAGCAGCGTTTCCGGGACAGGATACAATGAGCAGTTCTTC. The full variable domain, its missing parts supplied by reference TRBV7-2 and TRBJ2-1, is GAGVSQSPSNKVTEKGKDVELRCDPISGHTALYWYRQSLGQGLEFLIYFQGNSAPDKSGLPSDRFSAERTGGSVSTLTIQRTQQEDSAVYLCASSVSGTGYNEQFFGPGTRLTVL.